A single sample is the source of the 19 T cell receptor beta chains below, sequenced in a study of cytomegalovirus exposure and HLA in healthy donors. Amplification used 60 Vbeta primers and 13 Jbeta primers. Clones were read by immunoSEQ multiplex PCR, and TCRdb kept only the in-frame ones, dropping some. The table includes 150,000 to 200,000 clones, 80% to 85% detected once. Sample: PBMCs. These receptors were obtained from a woman aged 25 to 39 in good health and CMV-seronegative.

The chain links TRBV9 to TRBJ1-3; TRBD1 agrees at 9 bases. This CDR3 has 19 amino acids. The V and J ends lost 4 bases and 3 bases, in that order; junction bases with no gene match: 17. Germline V lookup: CDR1 SGDLS, CDR2 YYNGEE. The CDR3, as DNA: TGTGCCAGCAGCTCCTCTGTCCCGGGACAGGGCGGTGTTGGAAACACCATATATTTT. This translates into CASSSSVPGQGGVGNTIYF.

This clone was recorded only once. The V and J genes are TRBV19 and TRBJ1-4; D might be TRBD1 (5 bases). The CDR3 spans 12 residues. The V gene's germline CDR1 is LNHDA and CDR2 SQIVND (reference sequence). The V end lost 7 bases, the J end lost 8 bases, and 11 bases lay between the germline ends. The CDR3 is CASTVDSEKLFF. CDR3 in DNA: TGTGCCAGTACCGTCGACAGCGAAAAACTGTTTTTT.

The CDR3 nucleotides are TGTGCCAGCCCGGGTCCGTTGGGGACAGGGGGCCTCCCGTCCACAGATACGCAGTATTTT. It specifies CASPGPLGTGGLPSTDTQYF. The chain joins TRBV28 to TRBJ2-3; TRBD1 matches at 12 bases. Looked up from germline, CDR1 is MDHEN and CDR2 is SYDVKM. The V gene end was trimmed by 8 bases and the J gene end by 2 bases; junction bases not matched to a gene: 20. The CDR3 sequence is 20 residues long. The full variable domain, in which reference TRBV28 and TRBJ2-3 provide the parts outside the CDR3, is DVKVTQSSRYLVKRTGEKVFLECVQDMDHENMFWYRQDPGLGLRLIYFSYDVKMKEKGDIPEGYSVSREKKERFSLILESASTNQTSMYLCASPGPLGTGGLPSTDTQYFGPGTRLTVL.

CDR3 sequence reads: CASTDRSSYNEQFF. Here the CDR3 DNA reads TGTGCCAGCACGGACAGGAGCTCCTACAATGAGCAGTTCTTC. The chain links TRBV11-2 to TRBJ2-1; TRBD1 agrees at 7 bases. The CDR3 totals 14 residues. V lost 7 bases to trimming and J lost 0 bases; unmatched junction nucleotides: 3. Germline V gene lookup returns CDR1 SGHAT and CDR2 FQNNGV.

This clone was seen once. This chain connects TRBV18 to TRBJ1-5; TRBD1 agrees at 7 bases. Looked up from germline, CDR1 is KGHSH and CDR2 is LQKENI. V lost 1 base, J lost 0 bases, and 9 bases stayed unmatched. The CDR3 covers 18 residues. The CDR3 protein is CASSPQGAAFYSNQPQHF. The CDR3 DNA reads as TGTGCCAGCTCACCACAGGGGGCCGCATTTTATAGCAATCAGCCCCAGCATTTT. Full variable domain (missing parts from reference TRBV18 and TRBJ1-5): NAGVMQNPRHLVRRRGQEARLRCSPMKGHSHVYWYRQLPEEGLKFMVYLQKENIIDESGMPKERFSAEFPKEGPSILRIQQVVRGDSAAYFCASSPQGAAFYSNQPQHFGDGTRLSIL.

The chain couples TRBV27 to TRBJ1-6; tentatively, D is TRBD1 (6 bases). The germline CDR1 and CDR2 sequences are MNHEY and SMNVEV (reference sequence). Trimming left V 4 bases short and J 5 bases short, with 9 bases between. The CDR3 length is 14 residues. CDR3 loop: CASSYTGNNSPLHF. The DNA for the CDR3 is TGTGCCAGCAGTTATACAGGGAATAATTCACCCCTCCACTTT.

The V gene is TRBV7-9, the J gene TRBJ2-5; TRBD1 agrees at 7 bases. CDR1 is SEHNR and CDR2 is FQNEAQ in the germline V gene (reference sequence). The V segment lost 5 bases and the J segment 5 bases; nucleotides outside the gene matches: 8. The CDR3 contains 14 residues. Here the CDR3 DNA reads TGTGCCAGCAGCACGGGGACAGCCGGGGAGACCCAGTACTTC. Translation: CASSTGTAGETQYF.

The chain employs TRBV5-4 and TRBJ2-3, with a tentative D call TRBD2 (6 bases). Trimming took 0 bases from V and 0 from J, leaving 11 bases between them. The CDR3 has 16 amino acids. Germline V gene sequence: CDR1 SGHNT, CDR2 YYREEE (reference sequence). The CDR3 protein is CASSLEAGVSTDTQYF. The DNA for the CDR3 is TGTGCCAGCAGCTTGGAAGCGGGCGTCAGCACAGATACGCAGTATTTT.

The rearrangement joins TRBV4-1 to TRBJ2-5, with 8 bases identical to TRBD2. Germline V CDR1 and CDR2: MGHRA, YSYEKL. V trimming: 4 bases; J trimming: 5 bases; junction bases outside the gene matches: 9. The CDR3 is 15 residues long. The CDR3 DNA sequence: TGCGCCAGCAGCCCATACGGACTAGCCCTCGAGACCCAGTACTTC. Translating gives CASSPYGLALETQYF.

The rearrangement uses TRBV27 and TRBJ2-2; possibly TRBD1 for D (5 bases). V was shortened by 7 bases and J by 2 bases, with 11 bases between the two germline ends. Germline CDR1 and CDR2: MNHEY and SMNVEV (reference sequence). The CDR3 runs to 14 residues. DNA for the CDR3: TGTGCCAGCACCTTGGACACCAACACCGGGGAGCTGTTTTTT. Translation: CASTLDTNTGELFF.

In its sample, this clone was seen a few times. This rearrangement joins TRBV2 to TRBJ2-1; weak D call: TRBD2 (6 bases). Trimming cost V 2 bases and J 8 bases, with 13 bases left between them. The CDR3 is 14 amino acids. Per the germline V gene, CDR1 is SNHLY and CDR2 is FYNNEI. The CDR3 DNA is TGTGCCAGCAGTGAAACTAGCCCTTTGTATGAGCAGTTCTTC. Amino acids: CASSETSPLYEQFF.

The rearrangement uses TRBV19 and TRBJ2-1; 8 nucleotides agree with TRBD1. Germline-derived CDR1 and CDR2 are LNHDA and SQIVND (reference sequence). V lost 1 base, J lost 6 bases, and 2 bases stayed unmatched. This CDR3 is 14 amino acids long. In DNA, the CDR3 is TGTGCCAGTAGTATAGCTCAGGGGGCCAATGAGCAGTTCTTC. Translation gives CASSIAQGANEQFF. Full variable domain (missing parts from reference TRBV19 and TRBJ2-1): DGGITQSPKYLFRKEGQNVTLSCEQNLNHDAMYWYRQDPGQGLRLIYYSQIVNDFQKGDIAEGYSVSREKKESFPLTVTSAQKNPTAFYLCASSIAQGANEQFFGPGTRLTVL.

The chain couples TRBV7-2 to TRBJ1-2; D is uncertain. This CDR3 has 16 residues. Trimming pared 5 bases from V and 0 bases from J, leaving 16 bases between. Germline CDR1 and CDR2: SGHTA and FQGNSA. The CDR3 region is CASSLDARVSNYGYTF. The CDR3 DNA reads TGTGCCAGCAGCCTCGACGCCCGGGTTTCTAACTATGGCTACACCTTC.

The gene calls are TRBV6-1 and TRBJ2-7; 8 bases match TRBD2. Germline CDR1 and CDR2: MNHNS and SASEGT. V lost 6 bases and J lost 4; bases outside the gene matches: 5. The CDR3 is 13 residues long. As DNA, the CDR3 is TGTGCCAGCAGGCAGCGGGAGTCATACGAGCAGTACTTC. Amino acid sequence: CASRQRESYEQYF.

The V and J genes are TRBV19 and TRBJ1-3, with a tentative D call TRBD1 (6 bases). The CDR3 runs 18 residues. The germline V gene encodes CDR1 LNHDA and CDR2 SQIVND (reference sequence). The V end lost 3 bases, the J end lost 0 bases, and 18 bases lay between the germline ends. In DNA form, the CDR3 reads TGTGCCAGTAGTATCCTCACGACAGGCACCAGCTCTGGAAACACCATATATTTT. Translating it yields CASSILTTGTSSGNTIYF.

The chain carries TRBV28 and TRBJ2-7; 8 bases align to TRBD1. This CDR3 has 15 residues. Germline-derived CDR1 and CDR2 are MDHEN and SYDVKM. The V gene end was trimmed by 4 bases and the J gene end by 2 bases; junction bases not matched to a gene: 7. The CDR3 DNA follows: TGTGCCAGCAGTTCCGCGGACAGGGCCACCTACGAGCAGTACTTC. Its translation is CASSSADRATYEQYF.

The chain recombines TRBV29-1 with TRBJ2-1; 11 positions match TRBD2. The CDR3 has 13 residues. The trim removed 5 bases at V and 4 bases at J, leaving 1 base unmatched. CDR1 is SQVTM, CDR2 ANQGSEA, per germline. This chain's CDR3 is CSVWTSGYNEQFF. The CDR3 bases are TGCAGCGTTTGGACTAGCGGGTACAATGAGCAGTTCTTC.

The CDR3 coding sequence is TGTGCCAGCAGTTTATCATCGGGGGGGGTGGGGGATACGCAGTATTTT. Residues: CASSLSSGGVGDTQYF. The chain couples TRBV27 to TRBJ2-3; 8 bases map to TRBD2. Germline values: CDR1 MNHEY, CDR2 SMNVEV (reference sequence). Trimming at V came to 0 bases and at J to 6 bases, leaving 8 bases not matched to a gene. The CDR3 has 16 residues.

This clone was observed a single time. The genes are TRBV11-3 and TRBJ2-1, with TRBD2 matching over 16 bases. Per germline, CDR1 SGHNT and CDR2 YENEEA. The J segment lost 6 bases and the V segment lost 6 bases, leaving 14 bases of the junction unmatched. The CDR3 is 19 amino acids. The CDR3, as DNA: TGTGCCAGCAGTCAATCCACCGGGACTAGCGGGAGGGCCACCAATGAGCAGTTCTTC. It specifies CASSQSTGTSGRATNEQFF.